Each of the 7 T cell receptor beta chains below was sequenced from the same sample in a study of memory CD4+ T cells and cytomegalovirus serostatus. Profiling relied on immunoSEQ multiplex PCR, and the TCRdb table lists in-frame clones only, not all of them. The sample contains under 65,000 clones, roughly three quarters of which appear only once. The sort gate was single viable CD3+CD4+CD8-CD45RO+ cells for memory CD4+ T cells. Sequencing was carried out using memory CD4+ T cells from blood. Source of these receptors: an adult in good health and CMV-seronegative.

The chain couples TRBV18 to TRBJ1-1; D is undetermined. The CDR3 totals 13 residues. The germline V gene encodes CDR1 KGHSH and CDR2 LQKENI. Trimming took 5 bases from V and 7 from J, leaving 14 bases between them. The CDR3 bases are TGTGCCAGCTCAGATCAGGACCATGGTGAAGCTTTCTTT. This translates into CASSDQDHGEAFF.

The chain carries TRBV9 and TRBJ2-5, with 11 bases that match TRBD2. The CDR3 consists of 16 residues. Germline lookup yields CDR1 SGDLS and CDR2 YYNGEE. The ends lost 0 bases at V and 5 bases at J; junction bases unmatched: 6. The CDR3: CASSVEIAGGYETQYF. The CDR3 nucleotides are TGTGCCAGCAGCGTAGAAATAGCGGGAGGGTACGAGACCCAGTACTTC.

The chain is built from TRBV19 and TRBJ2-6; TRBD2 is a possible D gene (5 bases). Germline values: CDR1 LNHDA, CDR2 SQIVND (reference sequence). V was pared by 5 bases and J by 0 bases, with 8 bases between. This CDR3 contains 15 residues. CDR3 in amino acids: CASSPGDSGANVLTF. The DNA for the CDR3 is TGTGCCAGTAGTCCCGGGGACTCTGGGGCCAACGTCCTGACTTTC.

This clone has a handful of counts. The V call is TRBV15, the J call TRBJ2-3, with D perhaps TRBD2 (6 bases). With 8 bases removed from V and 3 bases from J, the gap between germline ends came to 18 bases. The germline V gene has CDR1 LNHNV and CDR2 YYDKDF (reference sequence). This CDR3 region has 15 residues. CDR3 nucleotides: TGTGCCACCGCGCTTGACGGGAGAAGTACAGATACGCAGTATTTT. It is translated as CATALDGRSTDTQYF.

The chain is built from TRBV27 and TRBJ2-7; D not resolved. Trimming cost V 2 bases and J 0 bases, with 14 bases left between them. Germline V gene sequence: CDR1 MNHEY, CDR2 SMNVEV (reference sequence). CDR3 length: 16 residues. The CDR3 DNA follows: TGTGCCAGCAGTTTAATTGGGCATTCGAGCTCCTACGAGCAGTACTTC. This codes for CASSLIGHSSSYEQYF.

This clone was seen only once. This sequence joins TRBV6-5 and TRBJ1-4; TRBD1 aligns across 8 bases. Germline-derived CDR1 and CDR2 are MNHEY and SVGAGI. This CDR3 contains 15 residues. J gave up 8 bases and V 5 bases, and 10 bases lay outside the gene matches. CDR3 in amino acids: CASSRGTGQTEKLFF. The CDR3 DNA sequence: TGTGCCAGCAGTCGGGGGACAGGACAAACGGAAAAACTGTTTTTT.

This CDR3 reads CSVAGTSGWQETQYF. For the CDR3, the DNA is TGCAGCGTGGCCGGGACTAGCGGGTGGCAAGAGACCCAGTACTTC. V gene TRBV29-1 combines with J gene TRBJ2-5; 12 nucleotides match TRBD2. The length of the CDR3 is 15 residues. From germline, CDR1 is SQVTM and CDR2 ANQGSEA. V lost 6 bases to trimming and J lost 2 bases; unmatched junction nucleotides: 7.